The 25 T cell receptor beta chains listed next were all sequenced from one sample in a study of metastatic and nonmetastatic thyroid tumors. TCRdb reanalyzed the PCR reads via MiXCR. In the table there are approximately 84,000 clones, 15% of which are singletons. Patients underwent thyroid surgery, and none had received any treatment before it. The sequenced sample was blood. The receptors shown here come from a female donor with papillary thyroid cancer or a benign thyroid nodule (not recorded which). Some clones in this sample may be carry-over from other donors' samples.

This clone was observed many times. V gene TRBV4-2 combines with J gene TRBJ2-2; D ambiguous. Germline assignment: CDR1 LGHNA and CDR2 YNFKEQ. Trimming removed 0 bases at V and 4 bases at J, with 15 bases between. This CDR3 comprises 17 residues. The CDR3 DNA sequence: TGTGCCAGCAGCCAAGATTTTATAGGACCCACCACCGGGGAGCTGTTTTTT. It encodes CASSQDFIGPTTGELFF.

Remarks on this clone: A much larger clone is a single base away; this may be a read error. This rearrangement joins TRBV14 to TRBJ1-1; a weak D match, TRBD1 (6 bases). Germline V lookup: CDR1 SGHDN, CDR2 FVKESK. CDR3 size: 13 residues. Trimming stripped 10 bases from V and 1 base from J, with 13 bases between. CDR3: CAILGRGNTEAFF. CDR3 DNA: TGTGCCATCCTTGGCAGGGGGAACACTGAAGCTTTCTTT.

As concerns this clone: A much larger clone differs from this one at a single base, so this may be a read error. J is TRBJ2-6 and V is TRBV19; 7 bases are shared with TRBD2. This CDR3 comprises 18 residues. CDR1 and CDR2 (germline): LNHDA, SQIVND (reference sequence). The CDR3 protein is CASSTLGGTASGTNVLTF. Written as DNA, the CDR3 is TGTGCCAGTAGTACCCTGGGGGGGACGGCCTCTGGGACCAACGTCCTGACTTTC.

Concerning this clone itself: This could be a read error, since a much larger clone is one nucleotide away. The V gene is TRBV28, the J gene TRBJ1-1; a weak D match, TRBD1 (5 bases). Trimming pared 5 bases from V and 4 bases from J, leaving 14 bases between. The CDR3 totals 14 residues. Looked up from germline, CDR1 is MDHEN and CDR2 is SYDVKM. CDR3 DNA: TGTGCCAGCAGTCCAGACGACGGGACCACTGAAGCTTTCTTT. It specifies CASSPDDGTTEAFF.

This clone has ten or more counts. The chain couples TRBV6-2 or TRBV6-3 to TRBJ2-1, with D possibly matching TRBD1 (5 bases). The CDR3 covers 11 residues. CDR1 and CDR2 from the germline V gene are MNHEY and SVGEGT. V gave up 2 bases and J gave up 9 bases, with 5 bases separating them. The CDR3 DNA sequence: TGTGCCAGCAGTTACGGGGCTGAGCAGTTCTTC. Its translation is CASSYGAEQFF.

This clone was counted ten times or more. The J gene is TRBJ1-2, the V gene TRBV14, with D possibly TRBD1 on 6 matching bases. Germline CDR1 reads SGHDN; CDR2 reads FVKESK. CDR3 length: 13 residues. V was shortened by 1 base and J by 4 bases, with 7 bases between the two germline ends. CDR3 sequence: CASSQGGGYGYTF. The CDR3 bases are TGTGCCAGCAGCCAAGGAGGGGGCTATGGCTACACCTTC.

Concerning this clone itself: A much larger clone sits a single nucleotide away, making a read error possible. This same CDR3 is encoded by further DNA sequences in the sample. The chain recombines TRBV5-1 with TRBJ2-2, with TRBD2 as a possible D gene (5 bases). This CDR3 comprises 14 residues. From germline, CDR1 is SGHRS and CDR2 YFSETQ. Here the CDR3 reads CASRSNRVTGELFF. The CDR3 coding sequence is TGCGCCAGCAGGTCCAATCGGGTCACCGGGGAGCTGTTCTTT.

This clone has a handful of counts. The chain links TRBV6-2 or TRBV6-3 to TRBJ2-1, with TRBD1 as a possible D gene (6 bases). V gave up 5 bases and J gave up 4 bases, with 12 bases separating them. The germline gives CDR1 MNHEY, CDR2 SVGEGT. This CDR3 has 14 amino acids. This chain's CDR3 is CASSDKTGYNEQFF. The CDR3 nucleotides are TGTGCCAGCAGTGATAAGACAGGTTACAATGAGCAGTTCTTC.

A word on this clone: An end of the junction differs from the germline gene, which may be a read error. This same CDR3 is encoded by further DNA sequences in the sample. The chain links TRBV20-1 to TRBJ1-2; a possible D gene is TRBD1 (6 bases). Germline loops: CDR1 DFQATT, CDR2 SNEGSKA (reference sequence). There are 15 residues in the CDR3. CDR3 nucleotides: TGCAGCGCTACGTTTGGGGGGGGGCACGACTATGGCTACACCTTC. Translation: CSATFGGGHDYGYTF.

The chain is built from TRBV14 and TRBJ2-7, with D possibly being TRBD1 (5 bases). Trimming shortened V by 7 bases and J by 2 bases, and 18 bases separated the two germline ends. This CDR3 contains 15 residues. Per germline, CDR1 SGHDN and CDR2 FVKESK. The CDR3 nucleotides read TGTGCCAGCATCCGAAGGTGGGGCCTGGCCTACGAGCAGTACTTC. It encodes CASIRRWGLAYEQYF.

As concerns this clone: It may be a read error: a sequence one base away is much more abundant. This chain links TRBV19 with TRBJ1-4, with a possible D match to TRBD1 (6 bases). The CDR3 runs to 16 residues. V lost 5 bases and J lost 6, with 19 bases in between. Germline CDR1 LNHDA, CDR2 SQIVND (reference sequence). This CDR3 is CASSDRNRNNHEKLFF. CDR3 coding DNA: TGTGCCAGTAGTGACAGGAATCGGAACAACCATGAAAAACTGTTTTTT.

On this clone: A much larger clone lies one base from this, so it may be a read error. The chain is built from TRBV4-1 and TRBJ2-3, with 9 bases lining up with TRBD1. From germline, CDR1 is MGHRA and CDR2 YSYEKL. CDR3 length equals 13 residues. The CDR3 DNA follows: TGCGCCAGCAGCCAGGACGCGGGACAGGGAATCGTATTT. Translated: CASSQDAGQGIVF.

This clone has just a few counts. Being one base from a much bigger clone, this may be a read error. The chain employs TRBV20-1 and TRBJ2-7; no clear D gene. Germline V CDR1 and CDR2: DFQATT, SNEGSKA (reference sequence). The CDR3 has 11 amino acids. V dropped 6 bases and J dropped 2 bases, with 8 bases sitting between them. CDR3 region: CSARSPYEQYF. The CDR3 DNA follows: TGCAGTGCCCGGTCCCCCTACGAGCAGTACTTC.

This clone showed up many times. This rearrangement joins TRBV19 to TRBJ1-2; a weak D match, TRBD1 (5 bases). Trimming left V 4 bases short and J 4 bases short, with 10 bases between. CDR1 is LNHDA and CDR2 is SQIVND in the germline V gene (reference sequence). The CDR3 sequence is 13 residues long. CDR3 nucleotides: TGTGCCAGTAGTAGGGGGACTTCCTATGGCTACACCTTC. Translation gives CASSRGTSYGYTF.

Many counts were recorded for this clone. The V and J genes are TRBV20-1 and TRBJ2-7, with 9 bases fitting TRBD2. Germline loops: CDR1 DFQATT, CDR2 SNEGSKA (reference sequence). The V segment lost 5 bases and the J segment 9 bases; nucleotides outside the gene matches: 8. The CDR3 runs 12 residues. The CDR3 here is CSAPGTSPRQYF. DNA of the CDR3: TGCAGTGCTCCCGGGACTAGCCCGAGGCAGTACTTC.

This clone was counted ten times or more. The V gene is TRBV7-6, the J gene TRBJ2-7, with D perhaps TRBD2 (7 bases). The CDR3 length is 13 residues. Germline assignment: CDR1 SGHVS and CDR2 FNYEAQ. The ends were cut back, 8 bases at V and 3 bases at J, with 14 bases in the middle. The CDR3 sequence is CASAPGGRYEQYF. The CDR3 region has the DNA TGTGCCAGCGCCCCGGGGGGCCGCTACGAGCAGTACTTC. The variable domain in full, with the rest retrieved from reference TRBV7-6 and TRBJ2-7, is GAGVSQSPRYKVTKRGQDVALRCDPISGHVSLYWYRQALGQGPEFLTYFNYEAQQDKSGLPNDRFSAERPEGSISTLTIQRTEQRDSAMYRCASAPGGRYEQYFGPGTRLTVT.

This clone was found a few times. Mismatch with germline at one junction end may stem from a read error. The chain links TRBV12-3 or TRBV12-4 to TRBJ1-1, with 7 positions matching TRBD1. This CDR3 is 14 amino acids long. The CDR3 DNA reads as TGTGCCAGCACTCCTAGGGACAGAAACACTGAAGATTTCTTT. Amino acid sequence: CASTPRDRNTEDFF.

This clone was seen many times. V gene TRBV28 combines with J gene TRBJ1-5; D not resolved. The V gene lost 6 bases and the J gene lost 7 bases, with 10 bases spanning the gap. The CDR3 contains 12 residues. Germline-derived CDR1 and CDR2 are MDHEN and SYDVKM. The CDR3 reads CASSRGLQPQHF. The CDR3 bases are TGTGCCAGCAGCCGGGGTTTACAGCCCCAGCATTTT.

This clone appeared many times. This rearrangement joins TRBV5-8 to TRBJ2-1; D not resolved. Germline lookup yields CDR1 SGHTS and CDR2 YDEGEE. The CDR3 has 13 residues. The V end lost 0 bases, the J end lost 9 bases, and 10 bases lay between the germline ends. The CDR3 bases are TGTGCCAGCAGCTTGGCATCTCCCAGTGAGCAGTTCTTC. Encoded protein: CASSLASPSEQFF.

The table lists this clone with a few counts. The CDR3 is CASSTDSGRDYNEQFF. The CDR3 nucleotides are TGTGCCAGTAGTACAGATAGCGGCAGAGACTACAATGAGCAGTTCTTC. The chain combines TRBV19 with TRBJ2-1; D perhaps matches TRBD2 (6 bases). Per germline, CDR1 LNHDA and CDR2 SQIVND (reference sequence). Trimming left V 4 bases short and J 3 bases short, with 16 bases between. This CDR3 region has 16 residues.

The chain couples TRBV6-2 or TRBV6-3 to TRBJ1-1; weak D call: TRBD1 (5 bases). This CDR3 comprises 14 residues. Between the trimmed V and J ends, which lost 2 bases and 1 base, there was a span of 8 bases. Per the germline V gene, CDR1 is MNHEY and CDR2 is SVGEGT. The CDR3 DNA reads TGTGCCAGCAGTTACGCCGGGACGAACACTGAAGCTTTCTTT. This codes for CASSYAGTNTEAFF.

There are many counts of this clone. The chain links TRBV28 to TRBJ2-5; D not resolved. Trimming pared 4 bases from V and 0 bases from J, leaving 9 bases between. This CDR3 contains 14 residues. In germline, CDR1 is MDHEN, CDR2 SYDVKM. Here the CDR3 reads CASSSIGYQETQYF. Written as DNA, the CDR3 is TGTGCCAGCAGTTCGATCGGGTACCAAGAGACCCAGTACTTC.

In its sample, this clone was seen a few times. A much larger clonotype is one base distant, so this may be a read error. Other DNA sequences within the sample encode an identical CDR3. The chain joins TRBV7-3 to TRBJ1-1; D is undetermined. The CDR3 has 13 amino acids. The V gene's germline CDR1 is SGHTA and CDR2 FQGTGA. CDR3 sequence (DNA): TGTGCCAGCAGCTATCACGCGAACACTGAGGCTTTCTTT. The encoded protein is CASSYHANTEAFF.

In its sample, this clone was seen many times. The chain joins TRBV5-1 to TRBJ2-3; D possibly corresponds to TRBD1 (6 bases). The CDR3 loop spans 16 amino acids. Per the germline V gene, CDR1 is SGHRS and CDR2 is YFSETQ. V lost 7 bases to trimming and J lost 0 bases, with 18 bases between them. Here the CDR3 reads CASRDTDRPSTDTQYF. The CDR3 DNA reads TGCGCCAGCCGGGATACGGACAGACCTAGCACAGATACGCAGTATTTT.

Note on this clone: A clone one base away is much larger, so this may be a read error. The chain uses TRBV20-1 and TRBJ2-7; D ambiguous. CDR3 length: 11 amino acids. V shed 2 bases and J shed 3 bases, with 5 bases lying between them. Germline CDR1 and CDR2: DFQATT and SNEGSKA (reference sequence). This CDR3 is CSARWDYEQYF. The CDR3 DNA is TGCAGTGCTAGATGGGACTACGAGCAGTACTTC.